This T cell receptor (beta chain) was sequenced for a study of T cells after somatic rescue of genetic block. Of note for this clone: The junction shows a germline mismatch at one end, possibly a read error.

Some clones are missing from TCRdb's copy, which holds only in-frame ones; the method was immunoSEQ multiplex PCR. The data show 68,000 or so clones, 85% to 95% seen once. Germline CDR1 is LNHDA and CDR2 is SQIVND (reference sequence). This CDR3 region has 13 residues. This rearrangement joins TRBV19 to TRBJ2-7; D remains unclear. This clonotype was obtained from a man in his forties or fifties. The material sequenced was peripheral blood mononuclear cells (PBMCs). This chain's CDR3 is CASSIELSFEQYF. CDR3 sequence (DNA): TGTGCCAGTAGTATAGAACTATCCTTCGAGCAGTACTTC.